This TCR beta chain emerged from a study of cytomegalovirus exposure and HLA in healthy donors. General study findings and limits: Investigators reported under 200 TCR beta chains as tied to cytomegalovirus. In vitro testing confirmed a few CMV-associated chains as specific for CMV antigens.

A remark on this clone: What it binds is unknown.

Looked up from germline, CDR1 is SNHLY and CDR2 is FYNNEI. Between the trimmed V and J ends, which lost 7 bases and 6 bases, there was a span of 15 bases. The CDR3 is 13 residues long. The table came from immunoSEQ multiplex PCR; TCRdb's copy has only in-frame clones and leaves some out. Found here are over 150,000 clones, nearly 90% of them singletons; the top ten hold 10%. The sequence was obtained from a woman between 18 and 30 years old in good health and CMV-seropositive. Sequencing input: PBMCs. V usage is TRBV2 and J usage is TRBJ1-2; possible D gene TRBD1, 6 bases. CDR3 amino acids: CASIPGEAHGYTF. Written as DNA, the CDR3 is TGTGCCAGCATCCCAGGGGAAGCTCATGGCTACACCTTC. Full variable domain (rest looked up from reference TRBV2 and TRBJ1-2): EPEVTQTPSHQVTQMGQEVILRCVPISNHLYFYWYRQILGQKVEFLVSFYNNEISEKSEIFDDQFSVERPDGSNFTLKIRSTKLEDSAMYFCASIPGEAHGYTFGSGTRLTVV.